The 12 T cell receptor beta chains listed next were all sequenced from one sample in a study of cytomegalovirus exposure and HLA in healthy donors (dated by TCRdb to the late 2010s). Libraries came from the immunoSEQ multiplex PCR assay. The table was pulled from immuneACCESS by TCRdb, which kept in-frame rearrangements only. Such tables lose some clones; where checked, under half of the loss comes from unresolved V genes, and the rest has no known cause. This sample has hundreds of thousands of clones in its table, and around 86% of those were observed once. The top ten hold 0.83% of the sample. The sequenced sample was PBMCs. These receptors were obtained from a woman younger than 35 in good health and CMV-seronegative.

This rearrangement joins TRBV7-9 to TRBJ1-2; unclear D gene. The V gene's germline CDR1 is SEHNR and CDR2 FQNEAQ (reference sequence). The V end lost 1 base, the J end lost 9 bases, and 9 bases lay between the germline ends. The CDR3 contains 12 residues. CDR3 in amino acids: CASSLGEGRYTF. CDR3 bases: TGTGCCAGCAGCTTAGGGGAGGGCCGCTACACCTTC. Full variable domain (outside the CDR3, taken from reference TRBV7-9 and TRBJ1-2): DTGVSQNPRHKITKRGQNVTFRCDPISEHNRLYWYRQTLGQGPEFLTYFQNEAQLEKSRLLSDRFSAERPKGSFSTLEIQRTEQGDSAMYLCASSLGEGRYTFGSGTRLTVV.

This clone was detected only a few times. The J gene is TRBJ2-6, the V gene TRBV19; D is unresolved. The CDR3 consists of 14 residues. V was trimmed by 4 bases and J by 4 bases, leaving 8 bases between them. Germline loops: CDR1 LNHDA, CDR2 SQIVND (reference sequence). The CDR3 DNA sequence: TGTGCCAGTAGTACCCTTGGCGGGGCCAACGTCCTGACTTTC. Amino acid sequence: CASSTLGGANVLTF.

The rearrangement links TRBV7-9 to TRBJ2-7; 9 bases are a match to TRBD1. Looked up from germline, CDR1 is SEHNR and CDR2 is FQNEAQ (reference sequence). Germline trimming cut 8 bases from V and 4 bases from J; bases unmatched to any gene: 9. The CDR3 sequence is 14 residues long. CDR3 loop: CASAPGTGSYEQYF. CDR3 DNA sequence: TGTGCCAGCGCCCCCGGGACAGGGAGTTACGAGCAGTACTTC.

In this sample, this clone turned up many times. The V and J genes are TRBV19 and TRBJ2-7; TRBD1 matches at 9 bases. This CDR3 contains 17 residues. CDR1 is LNHDA and CDR2 is SQIVND in the germline V gene (reference sequence). Trimming cost V 5 bases and J 6 bases; bases outside gene matches: 17. This chain's CDR3 is CASSPATGGFLSVEQYF. CDR3 DNA sequence: TGTGCCAGTAGTCCGGCGACAGGGGGTTTTTTATCGGTCGAGCAGTACTTC.

This clone appeared a few times. The chain recombines TRBV2 with TRBJ1-3; 7 bases are a match to TRBD1. V was pared by 11 bases and J by 0 bases, with 7 bases of the junction left unmatched. Germline lookup yields CDR1 SNHLY and CDR2 FYNNEI. The CDR3 loop spans 14 amino acids. The CDR3 coding sequence is TGTGCCGTTCCGGGACAGCCCTCTGGAAACACCATATATTTT. Its translation: CAVPGQPSGNTIYF.

This clone was recorded only once. J is TRBJ2-2 and V is TRBV2; unclear D gene. Trimming cost V 4 bases and J 3 bases, with 6 bases left between them. The CDR3 is made up of 13 amino acids. CDR1 SNHLY and CDR2 FYNNEI come from the germline V gene. The CDR3 DNA is TGTGCCAGCAGTGTAGAATACACCGGGGAGCTGTTTTTT. It yields the protein CASSVEYTGELFF.

For the CDR3, the DNA is TGTGCCAGCAAAGCAGGGTCCTACAATGAGCAGTTCTTC. Protein product: CASKAGSYNEQFF. The chain employs TRBV28 and TRBJ2-1; possible D gene TRBD1, 5 bases. The V gene's germline CDR1 is MDHEN and CDR2 SYDVKM. CDR3 length: 13 residues. Trimming shortened V by 7 bases and J by 1 base, and 8 bases separated the two germline ends.

This chain uses TRBV30 with TRBJ2-2; 8 bases match TRBD2. There are 16 residues in the CDR3. J gave up 6 bases and V 2 bases, and 11 bases lay outside the gene matches. CDR1 is GTSNPN and CDR2 is SVGIG in the germline V gene (reference sequence). The CDR3 loop reads CAWSFSSGILPGELFF. The CDR3 DNA follows: TGTGCCTGGAGTTTCAGTAGCGGGATCCTCCCCGGGGAGCTGTTTTTT.

This clone was seen a handful of times. J is TRBJ2-7 and V is TRBV6-5, with TRBD2 identical over 7 bases. This CDR3 comprises 15 residues. Trimming took 6 bases from V and 1 from J; bases not matched to a gene: 9. Germline values: CDR1 MNHEY, CDR2 SVGAGI. The CDR3 DNA reads as TGTGCCAGCAGCCCGTCGACAGCGGGGTCCTACGAGCAGTACTTC. Translating gives CASSPSTAGSYEQYF.

The rearrangement links TRBV6-5 to TRBJ2-7; D may be TRBD2 (6 bases). CDR3 size: 14 residues. Germline V gives CDR1 MNHEY, CDR2 SVGAGI. V lost 6 bases to trimming and J lost 3 bases, with 15 bases between them. Written as DNA, the CDR3 is TGTGCCAGCAGCCTGGACTACCTATACTACGAGCAGTACTTC. This encodes CASSLDYLYYEQYF.

The table lists this clone with a count of one. The V call is TRBV6-1, the J call TRBJ2-7, with D perhaps matching TRBD2 (6 bases). V lost 1 base and J 3 bases, leaving 13 bases between the germline ends. Per germline, CDR1 MNHNS and CDR2 SASEGT. The CDR3 length is 15 residues. The CDR3 sequence is CASSEGDSRIYEQYF. In nucleotides, the CDR3 is TGTGCCAGCAGTGAAGGGGACTCTAGGATCTACGAGCAGTACTTC.

This clone appeared a few times. V gene TRBV25-1 combines with J gene TRBJ1-1, with D possibly being TRBD1 (5 bases). The germline V and J ends were trimmed by 0 bases and 6 bases, with 11 bases remaining between them. Germline lookup yields CDR1 MGHDK and CDR2 SYGVNS. This CDR3 is 14 amino acids long. DNA for the CDR3: TGTGCCAGCAGTGAATATGGGGCAGGGTCTGAAGCTTTCTTT. Residues: CASSEYGAGSEAFF.